Listed below are T cell receptor beta chains from one sample, sequenced in a study of glioma-infiltrating T cells after dendritic cell vaccination. Sequencing used immunoSEQ multiplex PCR; TCRdb keeps in-frame clones, though not all of them. The profile shows approximately 82,000 clones, around 90% of them singletons. The source was blood, collected before dendritic cell vaccination. The receptor set was obtained from a human donor with glioblastoma. Each CDR3 is given with its conserved first and last residue. Fields, in order: J gene, D gene, V gene, clone size, CDR3 DNA, CDR3 protein. D genes are given only for firm matches. Size is stated for part of the rows, as once, few or many counts, or as a class when the clone is expanded.

TRBJ2-1 . TRBV7-9 . TGTGCCAGCAGCTTTACAGGGTCCTACAATGAGCAGTTCTTC CASSFTGSYNEQFF
TRBJ1-1 . TRBV27 . TGTGCCAGCAGTGGCTGGGGGAGGTTGTCTGAAGCTTTCTTT CASSGWGRLSEAFF
TRBJ2-7 TRBD1 TRBV7-2 . TGTGCCAGCAGCTTAGTATCCGGGACAGAAAGCCCCTACGAGCAGTACTTC CASSLVSGTESPYEQYF
TRBJ2-7 TRBD2 TRBV18 . TGTGCCAGCTCACCTAGGACTAGCGGGGGCTACGAGCAGTACTTC CASSPRTSGGYEQYF
TRBJ1-1 . TRBV29-1 . TGCAGCGTTGCAATTTTACAGGGTTCGGAAGCTTTCTTT CSVAILQGSEAFF
TRBJ1-3 TRBD1 TRBV29-1 . TGCAGCGGAACAGGGGGTAGGTCTGGAAACACCATATATTTT CSGTGGRSGNTIYF
TRBJ1-1 TRBD1 TRBV10-3 . TGTGCCATCAGACCCGACAGGGGCGGAACGGCTAGGACTGAAGCTTTCTTT CAIRPDRGGTARTEAFF
TRBJ2-1 . TRBV28 . TGTGCCAGCACAACTTACAATGAGCAGTTCTTC CASTTYNEQFF
TRBJ1-3 . TRBV6-1 . TGTGCCAGCAGTGGAGACTCTGGAAACACCATATATTTT CASSGDSGNTIYF
TRBJ1-1 TRBD1 TRBV19 . TGTGCCAGTATCCAGACAGGGGAAGTGACTGAAGCTTTCTTT CASIQTGEVTEAFF
TRBJ1-5 . TRBV7-9 . TGTGCCAGCAGCTTAAATAATCAGGAAAATCAGCCCCAGCATTTT CASSLNNQENQPQHF
TRBJ2-3 TRBD2 TRBV7-9 once TGTGCCAGCAGCCTAGCGGGGGGGCAGGTGGGAGATACGCAGTATTTT CASSLAGGQVGDTQYF
TRBJ1-6 . TRBV19 . TGTGCCTCGGGGGTAAAGAATTCACCCCTCCACTTT CASGVKNSPLHF
TRBJ1-1 TRBD1 TRBV9 . TGTGCCAGCAGCGTGGGACAGTCGAACACTGAAGCTTTCTTT CASSVGQSNTEAFF
TRBJ1-4 TRBD1 TRBV5-1 . TGCGCCAGCAGCGGGACAGGAGATGATGAAAAACTGTTTTTT CASSGTGDDEKLFF
TRBJ2-5 . TRBV9 . TGTGCCAGCAGCGTAGGAGTTGGAGGAGAGACCCAGTACTTC CASSVGVGGETQYF
TRBJ2-2 . TRBV5-1 . TGCGCCAGCAGTACCCTAGGGAACACCGGGGAGCTGTTTTTT CASSTLGNTGELFF
TRBJ2-5 TRBD1 TRBV2 . TGTGCCAGCAGTACCGGGACAGAACAAGAGACCCAGTACTTC CASSTGTEQETQYF
TRBJ2-5 . TRBV11-2 . TGTGCCAGCAGCTTACAGGAGACCCAGTACTTC CASSLQETQYF
TRBJ1-1 . TRBV5-4 . TGTGCCAGCAGCTTGCAGGGGATGAACACTGAAGCTTTCTTT CASSLQGMNTEAFF
TRBJ2-2 TRBD2 TRBV7-2 . TGTGCCAGCAGCTCCTCCGGCAGTAGCGGGAGGGCCACCGGGGAGCTGTTTTTT CASSSSGSSGRATGELFF
TRBJ1-1 . TRBV21-1 . TGTGCCGGCCCTGGGGGGGACACTGAAGCTTTCTTT CAGPGGDTEAFF
TRBJ2-3 . TRBV19 . TGTGCCAGTAGTATAGGGCGCACAGATACGCAGTATTTT CASSIGRTDTQYF
TRBJ2-4 TRBD2 TRBV7-8 . TGTGCCAGCAGCTTAATGCTAGCGGGAGCTGCCAAAAACATTCAGTACTTC CASSLMLAGAAKNIQYF
TRBJ1-1 . TRBV7-8 . TGTGCCAGCAGGCAACAGGGTGTGGTGAACACTGAAGCTTTCTTT CASRQQGVVNTEAFF
TRBJ2-1 . TRBV5-6 . TGTGCCAGCAGAACCTCTCGGGGGAGCTCCTACAATGAGCAGTTCTTC CASRTSRGSSYNEQFF
TRBJ2-7 TRBD2 TRBV6-5 . TGTGCCAGCGCTCGGGGGGGGAGGGCCTACGAGCAGTACTTC CASARGGRAYEQYF
TRBJ2-7 . TRBV6-1 . TGTGCCAGCAGTGAAAATGGGGCTGGACAGCGCGAGCAGTACTTC CASSENGAGQREQYF
TRBJ2-5 TRBD1 TRBV30 once TGTGCCTGGGGGGCGGGACAGGGTCGATCGGAGACCCAGTACTTC CAWGAGQGRSETQYF
TRBJ2-7 . TRBV6-6 . TGTGCCAGCAGCCCGACAGCTTCCGAGCAGTACTTC CASSPTASEQYF
TRBJ2-2 TRBD2 TRBV9 . TGTGCCAGCAGCGCCCTAGCGGGGGACGGTAGCACCGGGGAGCTGTTTTTT CASSALAGDGSTGELFF
TRBJ1-2 TRBD1 TRBV19 . TGTGCCAGTAGTCCCGACAGGGGATTGTATGGCTACACCTTC CASSPDRGLYGYTF
TRBJ2-2 . TRBV5-4 . TGTGCCAGCAGCTCCGGGACTCAAAGGAACACCGGGGAGCTGTTTTTT CASSSGTQRNTGELFF
TRBJ2-7 . TRBV19 . TGTGCCAGTAGTAACGACGGAGGCACCTACGAGCAGTACTTC CASSNDGGTYEQYF
TRBJ1-1 . TRBV10-2 . TGCGCCAGCAGAGGTTTCTCGGGGGGGGACACTGAAGCTTTCTTT CASRGFSGGDTEAFF
TRBJ1-2 . TRBV7-9 . TGTGCCAGCAGCTTAGGGGGCGTAACATATGGCTACACCTTC CASSLGGVTYGYTF
TRBJ2-5 . TRBV5-5 . TGTGCCAGCAGCCCGGGGAGTAGCCAAGAGACCCAGTACTTC CASSPGSSQETQYF
TRBJ1-2 TRBD1 TRBV6-1 few TGTGCCAGCAGCCCGGGACAGGGAGCGGATGGCTACACCTTC CASSPGQGADGYTF
TRBJ2-3 . TRBV9 . TGTGCCAGCAGCCCGCGCGGGGAGGCTAGCACAGATACGCAGTATTTT CASSPRGEASTDTQYF
TRBJ1-4 . TRBV6-5 . TGTGCCAGCAGTGGTCAGCCCACGCCGGAGGAAAAACTGTTTTTT CASSGQPTPEEKLFF
TRBJ2-1 TRBD2 TRBV7-3 once TGTGCCAGCAGCCGATCTAGCGGGACTCACAATGAGCAGTTCTTC CASSRSSGTHNEQFF
TRBJ1-3 TRBD1 TRBV11-2 . TGTGCCAGCAGCGTGACAGGGGATGGAAACACCATATATTTT CASSVTGDGNTIYF
TRBJ1-2 TRBD1 TRBV6-1 . TGTGCCAGCATGACAGACAGGGGTGGTGGCTACACCTTC CASMTDRGGGYTF
TRBJ2-3 . TRBV14 . TGTGCCAGCAGCCAAGGCCGTGCGAGGGGCACAGATACGCAGTATTTT CASSQGRARGTDTQYF
TRBJ2-2 . TRBV11-3 . TGTGCCAGCAGCTCGACACCGGGGGAACACACCGGGGAGCTGTTTTTT CASSSTPGEHTGELFF
TRBJ2-3 TRBD2 TRBV29-1 . TGCAGCGTCGGGACTAGCGGGGCTAAAGATACGCAGTATTTT CSVGTSGAKDTQYF
TRBJ2-7 . TRBV6-5 . TGTGCCAGCTGCCAGGGAAACTACGAGCAGTACTTC CASCQGNYEQYF
TRBJ1-1 . TRBV11-2 once TGTGCCAGCAGCAAAGCGTCTTCCGGTCCCGTCACGGCCCTCCCTGCTTTCTTT CASSKASSGPVTALPAFF
TRBJ1-1 . TRBV5-5 . TGTGCCAGCAGCTCAACCCGGGGTTCGGCTTTCTTT CASSSTRGSAFF
TRBJ2-1 . TRBV2 . TGTGCCAGCAGTGAATGGACAGAATTTAGGAATGAGCAGTTCTTC CASSEWTEFRNEQFF
TRBJ1-5 TRBD1 TRBV27 . TGTGCCAGCAGTTTATCGGGGACAGGTATCCCCCAGCATTTT CASSLSGTGIPQHF
TRBJ1-1 . TRBV11-2 . TGTGCCAGCAGCTTAGATAGGGGCAGGGAAGCTTTCTTT CASSLDRGREAFF